A selection of T cell receptor beta chains follows, all from one sample in a study of cytomegalovirus exposure and HLA in healthy donors. Repertoires were generated with immunoSEQ multiplex PCR, while TCRdb's copy carries only in-frame clones and drops some. The sample lists approximately 110,000 clones, roughly two thirds occurring once. Sequenced material: PBMCs. All receptors come from a woman in her 30s in good health and CMV-seronegative. Each CDR3 is given with its conserved first and last residue. The D gene is left open where the match is weak. Rows give clone size only sometimes, using once, few, many, or a class for an expanded clone.

d_call: NA
j_call: TRBJ1-3
clone_size: NA
v_call: TRBV6-5
cdr3_nt: TGTGCCAGCAGTTACTCATCGGGAAACACCATATATTTT
cdr3_aa: CASSYSSGNTIYF

d_call: TRBD1
j_call: TRBJ2-5
clone_size: NA
v_call: TRBV25-1
cdr3_nt: TGTGCCAGCAGTGATTGGAACAGGGGAGAGACCCAGTACTTC
cdr3_aa: CASSDWNRGETQYF

d_call: NA
j_call: TRBJ1-2
clone_size: NA
v_call: TRBV5-4
cdr3_nt: TGTGCCAGCAGCTTGGTTGGACAGACTAACTATGGCTACACCTTC
cdr3_aa: CASSLVGQTNYGYTF

d_call: TRBD1
j_call: TRBJ1-5
clone_size: many
v_call: TRBV6-1
cdr3_nt: TGTGCCAGCAGTGGAAAAGGACAGGGGGCGCTTCAGCCCCAGCATTTT
cdr3_aa: CASSGKGQGALQPQHF

d_call: NA
j_call: TRBJ1-1
clone_size: once
v_call: TRBV13
cdr3_nt: TGTGCCAGCAGCTTTAGCCGGAGCACTGAAGCTTTCTTT
cdr3_aa: CASSFSRSTEAFF

d_call: NA
j_call: TRBJ2-7
clone_size: NA
v_call: TRBV30
cdr3_nt: TGTGCCTGGAGCCTTAGTGGCGAGCAGTACTTC
cdr3_aa: CAWSLSGEQYF

d_call: TRBD1
j_call: TRBJ2-1
clone_size: NA
v_call: TRBV29-1
cdr3_nt: TGCAGCGTTGGGCGAGACAGGGCCGTTAGTAATGAGCAGTTCTTC
cdr3_aa: CSVGRDRAVSNEQFF

d_call: TRBD2
j_call: TRBJ2-7
clone_size: NA
v_call: TRBV7-9
cdr3_nt: TGTGCCAGCAGCTTTCGGGGGGAATACTCCTACGAGCAGTACTTC
cdr3_aa: CASSFRGEYSYEQYF

d_call: TRBD2
j_call: TRBJ2-7
clone_size: NA
v_call: TRBV28
cdr3_nt: TGTGCCAGCAGTTTAGCTCCGGTAGCGGGAGAAACTTACGAGCAGTACTTC
cdr3_aa: CASSLAPVAGETYEQYF

d_call: TRBD1
j_call: TRBJ2-7
clone_size: NA
v_call: TRBV4-2
cdr3_nt: TGTGCCAGCAGCCAAGAGGCCCTACAGGGGGCTGGCGAGCAGTACTTC
cdr3_aa: CASSQEALQGAGEQYF

d_call: TRBD1
j_call: TRBJ2-3
clone_size: few
v_call: TRBV6-5
cdr3_nt: TGTGCCAGCAGTTTCGGACAGGGGGCAACAGATACGCAGTATTTT
cdr3_aa: CASSFGQGATDTQYF

d_call: TRBD2
j_call: TRBJ2-7
clone_size: NA
v_call: TRBV4-1
cdr3_nt: TGCGCCAGCAGCCAAGAAGGATCCCTAGCGGGAGAGATCTACGAGCAGTACTTC
cdr3_aa: CASSQEGSLAGEIYEQYF

d_call: NA
j_call: TRBJ2-1
clone_size: few
v_call: TRBV27
cdr3_nt: TGTGCCAGCAGTCCGCGAGAGGGATTCTACAATGAGCAGTTCTTC
cdr3_aa: CASSPREGFYNEQFF

d_call: TRBD2
j_call: TRBJ2-1
clone_size: NA
v_call: TRBV7-9
cdr3_nt: TGTGCCAGCAGCTTTGGGGGGGGCTCCTACAATGAGCAGTTCTTC
cdr3_aa: CASSFGGGSYNEQFF

d_call: NA
j_call: TRBJ2-1
clone_size: NA
v_call: TRBV21-1
cdr3_nt: TGTGCCAGCAGCAAATATTTGGTCCTCCCTTCCACGAGACTGTCATCGGGGGAGCAGTTCTTC
cdr3_aa: CASSKYLVLPSTRLSSGEQFF

d_call: NA
j_call: TRBJ2-1
clone_size: NA
v_call: TRBV4-1
cdr3_nt: TGCGCCAGCAGCCAAGGTCGAGTACTAGCTGGTGGGGAGCAGTTCTTC
cdr3_aa: CASSQGRVLAGGEQFF

d_call: NA
j_call: TRBJ1-2
clone_size: NA
v_call: TRBV19
cdr3_nt: TGTGCCAGTAGTATACAGAATTCCTATGGCTACACCTTC
cdr3_aa: CASSIQNSYGYTF

d_call: NA
j_call: TRBJ2-1
clone_size: NA
v_call: TRBV1
cdr3_nt: TGCACCAGCAGCCAAGATAGCGGAGGCTCCTACAATGAGCAGTTCTTC
cdr3_aa: CTSSQDSGGSYNEQFF

d_call: NA
j_call: TRBJ2-3
clone_size: NA
v_call: TRBV9
cdr3_nt: TGTGCCAGCAGCGTTGGGGGGAGAGGACCGTCGCTAGATACGCAGTATTTT
cdr3_aa: CASSVGGRGPSLDTQYF

d_call: TRBD1
j_call: TRBJ2-1
clone_size: NA
v_call: TRBV2
cdr3_nt: TGTGCCAGCAGTCGAGGGACGGTGGACAGGGGTGAGCAGTTCTTC
cdr3_aa: CASSRGTVDRGEQFF

d_call: TRBD2
j_call: TRBJ2-2
clone_size: NA
v_call: TRBV15
cdr3_nt: TGTGCCACCAGCAGAGATAGGACTAGCGGGCCCGGGGAGCTGTTTTTT
cdr3_aa: CATSRDRTSGPGELFF